The subject of this entry is one TCR beta chain. The entry originates in a study of shared clonotypes between healthy human individuals. Sequencing used immunoSEQ multiplex PCR; TCRdb keeps in-frame clones, though not all of them. The data contain around 1.1 million clones, about 80% of them singletons. Researchers partitioned CD4+ cells into CD45RA+ naive and CD45RA-negative memory subsets. The sequenced sample consisted of memory CD4+ T cells from PBMCs. The subset was: CD45RA-negative fraction. The TCR was taken from a man aged 18-30 years in good health. Some clones in this sample may be carry-over from other donors' samples.

The CDR3, as DNA: TGTGCCAGCTCAGTCGGGACAGGGCACACTGAAGCTTTCTTT. It translates to CASSVGTGHTEAFF. The rearrangement links TRBV18 to TRBJ1-1, with 9 bases fitting TRBD1. V lost 5 bases and J lost 3; bases outside the gene matches: 4. The V gene's germline CDR1 is KGHSH and CDR2 LQKENI. This CDR3 has 14 amino acids.